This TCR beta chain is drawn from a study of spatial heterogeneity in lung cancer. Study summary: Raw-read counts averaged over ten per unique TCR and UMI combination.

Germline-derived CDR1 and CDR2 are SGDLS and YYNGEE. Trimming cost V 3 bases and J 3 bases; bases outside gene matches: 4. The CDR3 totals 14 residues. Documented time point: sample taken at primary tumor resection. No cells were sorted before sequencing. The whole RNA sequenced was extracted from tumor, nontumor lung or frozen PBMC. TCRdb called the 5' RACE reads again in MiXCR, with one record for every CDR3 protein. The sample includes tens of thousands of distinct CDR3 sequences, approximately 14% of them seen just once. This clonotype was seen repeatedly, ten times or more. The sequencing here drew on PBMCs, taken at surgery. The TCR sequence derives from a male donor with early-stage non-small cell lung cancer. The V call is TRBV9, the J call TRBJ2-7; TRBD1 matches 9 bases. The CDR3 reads CASSETGGLYEQYF. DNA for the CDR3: TGTGCCAGCAGCGAGACAGGGGGGCTCTACGAGCAGTACTTC.